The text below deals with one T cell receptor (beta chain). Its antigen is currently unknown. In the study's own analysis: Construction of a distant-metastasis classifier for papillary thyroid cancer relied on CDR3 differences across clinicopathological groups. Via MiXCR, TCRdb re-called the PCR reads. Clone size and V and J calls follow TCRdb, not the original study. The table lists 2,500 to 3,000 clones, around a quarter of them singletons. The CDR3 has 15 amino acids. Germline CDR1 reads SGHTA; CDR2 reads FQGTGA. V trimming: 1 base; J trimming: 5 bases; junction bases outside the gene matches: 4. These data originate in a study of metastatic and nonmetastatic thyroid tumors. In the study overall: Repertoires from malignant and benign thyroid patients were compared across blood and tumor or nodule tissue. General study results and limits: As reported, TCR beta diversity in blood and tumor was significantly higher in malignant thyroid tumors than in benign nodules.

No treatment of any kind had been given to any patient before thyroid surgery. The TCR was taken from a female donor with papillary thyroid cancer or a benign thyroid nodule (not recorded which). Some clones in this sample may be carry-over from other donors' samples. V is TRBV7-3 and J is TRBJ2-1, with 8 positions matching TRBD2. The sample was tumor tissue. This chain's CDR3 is CASSLIAGPNNEQFF. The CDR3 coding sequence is TGTGCCAGCAGCTTAATAGCGGGGCCTAACAATGAGCAGTTCTTC.